This TCR beta chain is drawn from a study of T cells in narcolepsy. Per the germline V gene, CDR1 is LNHDA and CDR2 is SQIVND (reference sequence). This CDR3 region has 12 residues. V was trimmed by 7 bases and J by 7 bases, leaving 13 bases between them. The assay was immunoSEQ multiplex PCR, and TCRdb's table has in-frame clones only and misses some. The table includes about 27,000 clones, around 74% detected once. This clone occurred once. Sequenced sample: memory (CD45RA-) CD4+ T cells from blood. The chain couples TRBV19 to TRBJ1-2; a possible D gene is TRBD1 (6 bases). This receptor was identified in a human donor in good health. The CDR3 DNA sequence: TGTGCCAGTAATCAGGGGCTTGGTGGCTACACCTTC. Its translation is CASNQGLGGYTF.